The 24 T cell receptor beta chains given below trace back to one sample, sequenced in a study of blood T cell repertoires in COVID-19. Here immunoSEQ multiplex PCR was the method, and the copy in TCRdb shows in-frame clones only, minus some. The sample lists fewer than 200,000 clones; roughly 76% were seen once. Specimen: peripheral blood. The receptors were sampled from a woman aged 40 to 55 with COVID-19, enrolled during active disease.

The V and J genes are TRBV29-1 and TRBJ1-2, with D perhaps TRBD1 (5 bases). The CDR3 consists of 13 residues. Germline assignment: CDR1 SQVTM and CDR2 ANQGSEA. V was trimmed by 6 bases and J by 4 bases, leaving 15 bases between them. The CDR3 DNA reads as TGCAGCGTCCCGAACGGGGGAGGCTATGGCTACACCTTC. Residues: CSVPNGGGYGYTF.

V and J are TRBV24-1 and TRBJ2-3; D call uncertain. Trimming shortened V by 5 bases and J by 1 base, and 6 bases separated the two germline ends. This CDR3 region has 13 residues. The germline gives CDR1 KGHDR, CDR2 SFDVKD. The CDR3 region has the DNA TGTGCCACCAGTGCTCCGGGCACAGATACGCAGTATTTT. Translation: CATSAPGTDTQYF.

There are a few counts of this clone. This rearrangement joins TRBV4-2 to TRBJ2-5; TRBD2 agrees at 7 bases. Germline-derived CDR1 and CDR2 are LGHNA and YNFKEQ. The CDR3 runs to 19 residues. Trimming at V came to 2 bases and at J to 2 bases, leaving 17 bases not matched to a gene. DNA for the CDR3: TGTGCCAGCAGCCAAATCGACGGGACTAACCCCGGTGGACAAGAGACCCAGTACTTC. It translates to CASSQIDGTNPGGQETQYF.

DNA for the CDR3: TGTGCCAGCAGCTTGGGGGGGCAAAACACTGAAGCTTTCTTT. Amino acids: CASSLGGQNTEAFF. This rearrangement joins TRBV5-4 to TRBJ1-1; perhaps TRBD1 as D (6 bases). The CDR3 is 14 amino acids. Trimming left V 0 bases short and J 2 bases short, with 8 bases between. Germline V gene lookup returns CDR1 SGHNT and CDR2 YYREEE (reference sequence).

The sample holds a few counts of this clone. The V call is TRBV5-6, the J call TRBJ1-3; D might be TRBD1 (5 bases). Deletions cut 6 bases from V and 3 bases from J, with 13 bases between. Germline CDR1 reads SGHDT; CDR2 reads YYEEEE. The CDR3 covers 14 residues. This CDR3 reads CASNNDRDGNTIYF. The CDR3 DNA sequence: TGTGCCAGCAATAACGACAGAGATGGAAACACCATATATTTT.

The J gene is TRBJ2-5, the V gene TRBV29-1, with 7 bases that match TRBD2. Germline assignment: CDR1 SQVTM and CDR2 ANQGSEA. After removal of 7 bases from V and 0 bases from J, the junction contained 20 bases not matched to a gene. The CDR3 runs 18 residues. The CDR3 DNA reads as TGCAGCGGAATCCGTGACGCGCGGGGGTATAGGGACCAAGAGACCCAGTACTTC. This codes for CSGIRDARGYRDQETQYF.

J is TRBJ1-5 and V is TRBV7-6; D might be TRBD1 (5 bases). Between the trimmed V and J ends, which lost 4 bases and 7 bases, there was a span of 11 bases. This CDR3 region has 13 residues. From germline, CDR1 is SGHVS and CDR2 FNYEAQ. Here the CDR3 DNA reads TGTGCCAGCAGCTGGGGGGAAGGCCAGCCCCAGCATTTT. The encoded protein is CASSWGEGQPQHF.

V gene TRBV10-3 combines with J gene TRBJ1-1; D remains unclear. CDR3 length: 14 amino acids. Deletions cut 2 bases from V and 4 bases from J, with 11 bases between. The germline V gene encodes CDR1 ENHRY and CDR2 SYGVKD. CDR3 DNA sequence: TGTGCCATCAGTGAGGGGCAGGTCTCCACTGAAGCTTTCTTT. It codes for CAISEGQVSTEAFF.

The sample holds one count of this clone. J is TRBJ2-1 and V is TRBV10-3; D gene uncertain. The length of the CDR3 is 11 residues. Germline V gene sequence: CDR1 ENHRY, CDR2 SYGVKD. Trimming removed 6 bases at V and 5 bases at J, with 5 bases between. The CDR3 spells CAISLHNEQFF. DNA for the CDR3: TGTGCCATCAGCCTCCACAATGAGCAGTTCTTC.

The chain recombines TRBV5-1 with TRBJ2-5, with 8 bases aligning to TRBD1. Germline CDR1 and CDR2: SGHRS and YFSETQ. The CDR3 runs to 15 residues. The junction had 9 bases not matched to a gene; V was cut back by 7 bases and J by 1 base. CDR3 residues: CASGTTGDFQETQYF. The CDR3 nucleotides read TGCGCCAGCGGTACGACAGGGGACTTCCAAGAGACCCAGTACTTC.

This clone has only one observation. The CDR3 loop reads CASRGGAAGNTIYF. Written as DNA, the CDR3 is TGTGCCAGCAGGGGGGGGGCAGCTGGAAACACCATATATTTT. The rearrangement links TRBV28 to TRBJ1-3; a possible D gene is TRBD1 (6 bases). CDR3 length: 14 residues. Germline V gene data show CDR1 as MDHEN and CDR2 as SYDVKM. V was shortened by 6 bases and J by 2 bases, with 11 bases between the two germline ends.

The chain combines TRBV7-9 with TRBJ2-7; TRBD1 might be the D (6 bases). V was clipped by 5 bases and J by 7 bases, with 12 bases between them. The CDR3 runs 12 residues. Germline CDR1 is SEHNR and CDR2 is FQNEAQ (reference sequence). The CDR3 sequence: CASSQTRGEQYF. The CDR3 DNA is TGTGCCAGCAGCCAGACGAGGGGGGAGCAGTACTTC.

As to this clone: A much more abundant neighbour one base away suggests this may be a read error. V usage is TRBV7-2 and J usage is TRBJ2-7; no firm D call. CDR3 length: 11 residues. From germline, CDR1 is SGHTA and CDR2 FQGNSA. V was pared by 5 bases and J by 0 bases, with 2 bases between. The CDR3 loop is CASSLSYEQYF. CDR3 nucleotides: TGTGCCAGCAGCCTCTCCTACGAGCAGTACTTC.

This clone was seen only once. This sequence joins TRBV4-2 and TRBJ1-1; TRBD1 is a possible D gene (5 bases). The CDR3 runs 18 residues. Germline V CDR1 and CDR2: LGHNA, YNFKEQ. V shed 1 base and J shed 0 bases, with 18 bases lying between them. This chain's CDR3 is CASSQGQGPGTMNTEAFF. In nucleotides, the CDR3 is TGTGCCAGCAGCCAAGGGCAGGGTCCGGGGACTATGAACACTGAAGCTTTCTTT.

The chain employs TRBV30 and TRBJ1-6; D not resolved. The CDR3 is 13 residues long. CDR1 and CDR2 (germline): GTSNPN, SVGIG (reference sequence). V was shortened by 3 bases and J by 2 bases, with 5 bases between the two germline ends. CDR3 in DNA: TGTGCCTGGAGGGCAGCCTATAATTCACCCCTCCACTTT. Translated: CAWRAAYNSPLHF.

J is TRBJ1-5 and V is TRBV12-3 or TRBV12-4; no firm D call. The CDR3 runs 12 residues. Trimming pared 2 bases from V and 6 bases from J, leaving 5 bases between. The CDR3 protein is CASSLSGQPQHF. The CDR3 region has the DNA TGTGCCAGCAGTTTATCGGGTCAGCCCCAGCATTTT.

The rearrangement joins TRBV19 to TRBJ1-2, with 10 bases identical to TRBD1. CDR3 length: 14 amino acids. With 6 bases clipped from V and 3 bases from J, the junction kept 4 bases outside the gene matches. Per germline, CDR1 LNHDA and CDR2 SQIVND (reference sequence). The CDR3 coding sequence is TGTGCCAGTAGCCCGGGACAGGGGTACTATGGCTACACCTTC. Amino acids: CASSPGQGYYGYTF. The full variable domain, rest sourced from reference TRBV19 and TRBJ1-2, is DGGITQSPKYLFRKEGQNVTLSCEQNLNHDAMYWYRQDPGQGLRLIYYSQIVNDFQKGDIAEGYSVSREKKESFPLTVTSAQKNPTAFYLCASSPGQGYYGYTFGSGTRLTVV.

The V gene is TRBV14, the J gene TRBJ2-6; no firm D call. Germline V gives CDR1 SGHDN, CDR2 FVKESK. V was clipped by 1 base and J by 3 bases, with 10 bases between them. The length of the CDR3 is 16 residues. CDR3 sequence: CASSQVGGFGANVLTF. CDR3 DNA sequence: TGTGCCAGCAGCCAAGTCGGCGGCTTTGGGGCCAACGTCCTGACTTTC.

The chain has TRBV29-1 and TRBJ1-3, with D perhaps matching TRBD1 (6 bases). CDR1 and CDR2 from the germline V gene are SQVTM and ANQGSEA. The ends were cut back, 7 bases at V and 0 bases at J, with 13 bases in the middle. CDR3 length: 14 amino acids. The CDR3 loop is CSADTGSSGNTIYF. As DNA, the CDR3 is TGCAGCGCTGACACAGGGAGCTCTGGAAACACCATATATTTT.

The chain uses TRBV6-5 and TRBJ2-7; a weak D match, TRBD2 (5 bases). Trimming stripped 7 bases from V and 3 bases from J, with 16 bases between. From germline, CDR1 is MNHEY and CDR2 SVGAGI. This CDR3 region has 14 residues. The CDR3 loop is CASTVEAGGYEQYV. CDR3 nucleotides: TGTGCCAGCACGGTGGAGGCAGGAGGCTACGAGCAGTACGTC.

The J gene is TRBJ1-4, the V gene TRBV5-1; the match to TRBD1 covers 8 bases. The length of the CDR3 is 15 residues. V lost 4 bases to trimming and J lost 3 bases; unmatched junction nucleotides: 5. The germline V gene encodes CDR1 SGHRS and CDR2 YFSETQ. Here the CDR3 reads CASSTRTGPNEKLFF. The CDR3 DNA is TGCGCCAGCAGCACCCGGACAGGGCCTAATGAAAAACTGTTTTTT. Filled out from reference TRBV5-1 and TRBJ1-4, the complete variable domain reads KAGVTQTPRYLIKTRGQQVTLSCSPISGHRSVSWYQQTPGQGLQFLFEYFSETQRNKGNFPGRFSGRQFSNSRSEMNVSTLELGDSALYLCASSTRTGPNEKLFFGSGTQLSVL.

The chain has TRBV14 and TRBJ2-4; D ambiguous. Germline CDR1 and CDR2: SGHDN and FVKESK. V was trimmed by 4 bases and J by 0 bases, leaving 10 bases between them. The CDR3 is 15 amino acids. CDR3 DNA: TGTGCCAGCAGCCTGATTTCAGGAGCCAAAAACATTCAGTACTTC. This sequence encodes CASSLISGAKNIQYF.

J is TRBJ2-1 and V is TRBV19, with 7 bases aligning to TRBD2. The CDR3 is made up of 15 amino acids. V dropped 1 base and J dropped 13; count of bases not matched to a gene: 13. Germline CDR1 reads LNHDA; CDR2 reads SQIVND (reference sequence). Here the CDR3 reads CASSIVGSSGREQFF. As DNA, the CDR3 is TGTGCCAGTAGTATAGTAGGGTCTAGCGGACGGGAACAGTTCTTC.

CDR3 loop: CASSWGQGAGSPLHF. CDR3 bases: TGTGCCAGCAGTTGGGGACAGGGGGCGGGATCACCCCTCCACTTT. V usage is TRBV27 and J usage is TRBJ1-6, with 12 bases lining up with TRBD1. V dropped 4 bases and J dropped 10; count of bases not matched to a gene: 5. The CDR3 length is 15 residues. Germline V gives CDR1 MNHEY, CDR2 SMNVEV (reference sequence).